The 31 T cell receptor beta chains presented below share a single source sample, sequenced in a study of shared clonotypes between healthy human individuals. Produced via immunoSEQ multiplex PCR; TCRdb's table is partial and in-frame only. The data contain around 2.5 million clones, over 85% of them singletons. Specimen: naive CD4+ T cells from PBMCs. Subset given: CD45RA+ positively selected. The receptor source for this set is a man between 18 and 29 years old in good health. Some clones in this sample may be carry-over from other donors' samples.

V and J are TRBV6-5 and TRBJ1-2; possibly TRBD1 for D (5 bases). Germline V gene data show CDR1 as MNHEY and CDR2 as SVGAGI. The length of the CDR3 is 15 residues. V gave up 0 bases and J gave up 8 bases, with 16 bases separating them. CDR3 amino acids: CASSYSYPQGGGYTF. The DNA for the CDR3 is TGTGCCAGCAGTTACTCGTACCCCCAGGGCGGAGGCTACACCTTC.

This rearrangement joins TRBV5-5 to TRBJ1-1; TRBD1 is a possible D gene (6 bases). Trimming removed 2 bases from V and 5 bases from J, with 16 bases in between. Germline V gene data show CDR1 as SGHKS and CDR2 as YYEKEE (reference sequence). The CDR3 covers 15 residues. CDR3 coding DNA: TGTGCCAGCAGCTTCGCAGGGGCCAGAGGGACTGAAGCTTTCTTT. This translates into CASSFAGARGTEAFF.

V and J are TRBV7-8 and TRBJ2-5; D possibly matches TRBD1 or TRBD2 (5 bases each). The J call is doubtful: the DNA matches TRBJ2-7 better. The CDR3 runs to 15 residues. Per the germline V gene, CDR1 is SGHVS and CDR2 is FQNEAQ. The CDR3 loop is CASSSRPGPPYEQYF. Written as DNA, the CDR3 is TGTGCCAGCAGCTCCCGACCGGGACCCCCGTACGAGCAGTACTTC.

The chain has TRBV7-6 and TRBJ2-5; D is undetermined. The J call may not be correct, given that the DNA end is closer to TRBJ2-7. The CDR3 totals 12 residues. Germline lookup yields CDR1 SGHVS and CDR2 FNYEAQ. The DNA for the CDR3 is TGTGCCAGCAGCTTATGGGGTGACGAGCAGTACTTC. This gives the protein CASSLWGDEQYF.

The CDR3 is CASSVDEGGEQFF. In DNA form, the CDR3 reads TGTGCCAGCAGCGTAGACGAGGGGGGTGAGCAGTTCTTC. The rearrangement uses TRBV9 and TRBJ2-1, with D perhaps assigned TRBD1 or TRBD2 (6 bases each). Per germline, CDR1 SGDLS and CDR2 YYNGEE. CDR3 length equals 13 residues. The germline V and J ends were trimmed by 0 bases and 9 bases, with 10 bases remaining between them.

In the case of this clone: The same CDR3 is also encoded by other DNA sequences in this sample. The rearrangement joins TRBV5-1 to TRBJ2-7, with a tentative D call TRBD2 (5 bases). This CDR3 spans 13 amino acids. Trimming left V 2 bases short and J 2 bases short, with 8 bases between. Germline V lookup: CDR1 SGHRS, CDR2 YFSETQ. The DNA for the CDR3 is TGCGCCAGCAGCTTAGGACTTCCCTACGAGCAGTACTTC. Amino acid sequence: CASSLGLPYEQYF.

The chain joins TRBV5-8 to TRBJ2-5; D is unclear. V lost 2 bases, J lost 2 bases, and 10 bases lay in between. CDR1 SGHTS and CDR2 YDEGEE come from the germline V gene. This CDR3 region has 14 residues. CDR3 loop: CASSFIYSQETQYF. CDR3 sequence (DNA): TGTGCCAGCAGCTTTATCTACTCACAAGAGACCCAGTACTTC.

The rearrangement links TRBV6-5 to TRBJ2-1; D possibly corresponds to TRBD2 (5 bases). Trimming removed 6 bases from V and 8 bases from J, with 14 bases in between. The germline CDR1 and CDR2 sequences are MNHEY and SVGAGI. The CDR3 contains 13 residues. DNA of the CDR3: TGTGCCAGCAGCCCGGTAGGGAGCGATGAGCAGTTCTTC. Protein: CASSPVGSDEQFF.

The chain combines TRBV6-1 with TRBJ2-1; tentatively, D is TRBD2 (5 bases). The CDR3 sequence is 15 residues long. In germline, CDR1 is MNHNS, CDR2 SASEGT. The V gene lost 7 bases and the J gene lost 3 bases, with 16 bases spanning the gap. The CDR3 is CASILEFAFYNEQFF. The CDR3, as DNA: TGTGCCAGCATACTAGAGTTTGCTTTCTACAATGAGCAGTTCTTC.

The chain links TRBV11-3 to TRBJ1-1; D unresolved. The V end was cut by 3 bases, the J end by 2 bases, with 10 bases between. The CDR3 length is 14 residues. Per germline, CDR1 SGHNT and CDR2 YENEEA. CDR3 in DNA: TGTGCCAGCAGCTTGGTTGCAGCAAACACTGAAGCTTTCTTT. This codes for CASSLVAANTEAFF.

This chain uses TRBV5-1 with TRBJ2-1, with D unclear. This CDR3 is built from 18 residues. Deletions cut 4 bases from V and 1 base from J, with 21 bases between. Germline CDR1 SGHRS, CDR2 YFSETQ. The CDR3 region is CASSVRPVEAISYNEQFF. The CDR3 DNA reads TGCGCCAGCAGCGTAAGACCGGTCGAGGCCATATCCTACAATGAGCAGTTCTTC.

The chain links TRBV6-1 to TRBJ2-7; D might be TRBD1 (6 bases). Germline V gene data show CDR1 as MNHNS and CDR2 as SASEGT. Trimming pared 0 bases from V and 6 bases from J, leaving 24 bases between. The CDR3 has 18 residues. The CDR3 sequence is CASSEALGLQGRSREQYF. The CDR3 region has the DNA TGTGCCAGCAGTGAAGCGCTAGGTCTACAGGGTCGATCTCGCGAGCAGTACTTC.

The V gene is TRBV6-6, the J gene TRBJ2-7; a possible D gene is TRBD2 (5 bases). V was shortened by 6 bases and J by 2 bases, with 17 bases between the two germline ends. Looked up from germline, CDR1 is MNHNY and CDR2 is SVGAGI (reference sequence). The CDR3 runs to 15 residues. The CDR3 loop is CASRTDIARAYEQYF. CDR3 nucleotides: TGTGCCAGCAGGACTGACATAGCGAGGGCCTACGAGCAGTACTTC.

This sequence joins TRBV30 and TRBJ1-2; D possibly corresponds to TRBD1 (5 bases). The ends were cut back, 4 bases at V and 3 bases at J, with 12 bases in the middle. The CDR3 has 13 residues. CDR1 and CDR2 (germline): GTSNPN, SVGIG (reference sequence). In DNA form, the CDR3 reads TGTGCCTGGACGCGGGGGGAAGACTATGGCTACACCTTC. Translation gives CAWTRGEDYGYTF. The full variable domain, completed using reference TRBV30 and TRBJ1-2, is SQTIHQWPATLVQPVGSPLSLECTVEGTSNPNLYWYRQAAGRGLQLLFYSVGIGQISSEVPQNLSASRPQDRQFILSSKKLLLSDSGFYLCAWTRGEDYGYTFGSGTRLTVV.

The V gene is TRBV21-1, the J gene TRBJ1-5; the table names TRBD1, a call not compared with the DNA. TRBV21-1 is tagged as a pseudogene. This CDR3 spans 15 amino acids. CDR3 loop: CASSLKQGSNQPQHF. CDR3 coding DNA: TGTGCCAGCAGCCTCAAACAGGGAAGCAATCAGCCCCAGCATTTT.

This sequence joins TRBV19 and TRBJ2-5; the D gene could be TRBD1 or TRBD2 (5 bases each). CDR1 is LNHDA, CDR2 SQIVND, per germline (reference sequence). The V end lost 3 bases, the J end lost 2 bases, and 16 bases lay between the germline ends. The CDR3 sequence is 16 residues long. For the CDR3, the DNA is TGTGCCAGTAGTATTCAGAAATCTTGGGGGCAAGAGACCCAGTACTTC. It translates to CASSIQKSWGQETQYF. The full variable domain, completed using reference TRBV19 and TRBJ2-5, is DGGITQSPKYLFRKEGQNVTLSCEQNLNHDAMYWYRQDPGQGLRLIYYSQIVNDFQKGDIAEGYSVSREKKESFPLTVTSAQKNPTAFYLCASSIQKSWGQETQYFGPGTRLLVL.

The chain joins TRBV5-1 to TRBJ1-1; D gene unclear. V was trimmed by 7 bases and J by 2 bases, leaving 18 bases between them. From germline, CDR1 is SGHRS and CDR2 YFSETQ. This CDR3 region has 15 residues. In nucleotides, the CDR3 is TGCGCCAGCTCCGTTTCTGTGTTTGGCAACACTGAAGCTTTCTTT. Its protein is CASSVSVFGNTEAFF. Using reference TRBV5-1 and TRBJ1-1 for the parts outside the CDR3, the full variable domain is KAGVTQTPRYLIKTRGQQVTLSCSPISGHRSVSWYQQTPGQGLQFLFEYFSETQRNKGNFPGRFSGRQFSNSRSEMNVSTLELGDSALYLCASSVSVFGNTEAFFGQGTRLTVV.

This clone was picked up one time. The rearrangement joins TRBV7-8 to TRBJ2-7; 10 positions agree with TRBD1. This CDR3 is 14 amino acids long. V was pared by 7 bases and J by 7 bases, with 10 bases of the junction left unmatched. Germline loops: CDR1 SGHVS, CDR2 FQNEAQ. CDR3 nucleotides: TGTGCCAGCACGCGGGACAGGGGTTACAAGGAGCAGTACTTC. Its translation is CASTRDRGYKEQYF. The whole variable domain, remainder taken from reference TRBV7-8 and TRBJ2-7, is GAGVSQSPRYKVAKRGQDVALRCDPISGHVSLFWYQQALGQGPEFLTYFQNEAQLDKSGLPSDRFFAERPEGSVSTLKIQRTQQEDSAVYLCASTRDRGYKEQYFGPGTRLTVT.

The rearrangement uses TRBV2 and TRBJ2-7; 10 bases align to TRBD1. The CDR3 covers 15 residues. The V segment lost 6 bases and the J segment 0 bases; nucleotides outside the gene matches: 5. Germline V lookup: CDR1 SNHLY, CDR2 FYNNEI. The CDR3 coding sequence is TGTGCCAGCAGCCCTCGGACAGGGGGCTCCTACGAGCAGTACTTC. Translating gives CASSPRTGGSYEQYF.

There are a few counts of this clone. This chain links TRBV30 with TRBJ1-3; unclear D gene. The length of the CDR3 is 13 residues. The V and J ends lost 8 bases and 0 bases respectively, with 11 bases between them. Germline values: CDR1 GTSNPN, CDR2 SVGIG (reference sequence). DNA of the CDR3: TGTGCCCTGGGAGGCCTCTCTGGAAACACCATATATTTT. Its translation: CALGGLSGNTIYF.

The CDR3 here is CASSFPEHKAFF. The CDR3 DNA follows: TGTGCCAGCAGTTTTCCGGAACATAAAGCTTTCTTT. The rearrangement links TRBV27 to TRBJ1-1; D is uncertain. The CDR3 covers 12 residues. V lost 3 bases, J lost 9 bases, and 11 bases lay in between. Germline V gives CDR1 MNHEY, CDR2 SMNVEV (reference sequence).

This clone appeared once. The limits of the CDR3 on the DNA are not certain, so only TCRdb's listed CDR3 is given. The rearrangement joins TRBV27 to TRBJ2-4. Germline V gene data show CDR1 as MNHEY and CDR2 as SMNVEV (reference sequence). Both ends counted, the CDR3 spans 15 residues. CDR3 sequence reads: CASSFLAAAKNIQYF.

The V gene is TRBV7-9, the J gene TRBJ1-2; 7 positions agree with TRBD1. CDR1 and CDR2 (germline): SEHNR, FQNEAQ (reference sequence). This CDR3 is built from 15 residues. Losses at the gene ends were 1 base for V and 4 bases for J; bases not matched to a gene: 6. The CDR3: CASSLGQGVAYGYTF. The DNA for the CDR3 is TGTGCCAGCAGCTTAGGACAGGGAGTGGCCTATGGCTACACCTTC.

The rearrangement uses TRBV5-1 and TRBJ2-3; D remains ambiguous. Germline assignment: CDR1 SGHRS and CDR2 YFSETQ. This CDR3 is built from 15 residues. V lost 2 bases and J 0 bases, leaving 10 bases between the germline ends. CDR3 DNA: TGCGCCAGCAGCTTAAGCAGATCTAGCACAGATACGCAGTATTTT. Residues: CASSLSRSSTDTQYF. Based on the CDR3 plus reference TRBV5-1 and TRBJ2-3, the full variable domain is KAGVTQTPRYLIKTRGQQVTLSCSPISGHRSVSWYQQTPGQGLQFLFEYFSETQRNKGNFPGRFSGRQFSNSRSEMNVSTLELGDSALYLCASSLSRSSTDTQYFGPGTRLTVL.

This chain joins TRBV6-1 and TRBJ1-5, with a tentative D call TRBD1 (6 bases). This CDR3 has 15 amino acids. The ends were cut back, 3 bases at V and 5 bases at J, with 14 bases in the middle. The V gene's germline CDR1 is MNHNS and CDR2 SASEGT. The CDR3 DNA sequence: TGTGCCAGCAGTGACATGGGGGGGGCAGATCAGCCCCAGCATTTT. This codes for CASSDMGGADQPQHF.

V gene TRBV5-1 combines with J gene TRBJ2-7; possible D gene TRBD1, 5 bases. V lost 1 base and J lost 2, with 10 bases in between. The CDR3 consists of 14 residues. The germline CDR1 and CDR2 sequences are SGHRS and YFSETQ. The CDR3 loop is CASSLPGMTYEQYF. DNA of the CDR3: TGCGCCAGCAGCTTGCCAGGGATGACCTACGAGCAGTACTTC.

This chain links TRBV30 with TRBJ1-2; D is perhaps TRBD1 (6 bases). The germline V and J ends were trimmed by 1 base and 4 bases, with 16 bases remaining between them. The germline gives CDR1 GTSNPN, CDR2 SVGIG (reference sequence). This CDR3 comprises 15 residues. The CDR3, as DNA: TGTGCCTGGAGTGAAAGGGGGTTACCCGGCTATGGCTACACCTTC. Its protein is CAWSERGLPGYGYTF. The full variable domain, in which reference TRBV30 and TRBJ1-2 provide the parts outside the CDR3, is SQTIHQWPATLVQPVGSPLSLECTVEGTSNPNLYWYRQAAGRGLQLLFYSVGIGQISSEVPQNLSASRPQDRQFILSSKKLLLSDSGFYLCAWSERGLPGYGYTFGSGTRLTVV.

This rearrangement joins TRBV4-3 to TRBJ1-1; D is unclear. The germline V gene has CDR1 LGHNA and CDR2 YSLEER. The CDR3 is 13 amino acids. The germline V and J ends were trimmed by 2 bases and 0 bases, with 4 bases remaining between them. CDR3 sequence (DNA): TGCGCCAGCAGCCAATATTTGAACACTGAAGCTTTCTTT. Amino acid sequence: CASSQYLNTEAFF.

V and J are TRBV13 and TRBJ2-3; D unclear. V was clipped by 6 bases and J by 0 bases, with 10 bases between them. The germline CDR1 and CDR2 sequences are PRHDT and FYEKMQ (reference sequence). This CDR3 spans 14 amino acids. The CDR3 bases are TGTGCCAGCAGTTCCAGGAGAAGCACAGATACGCAGTATTTT. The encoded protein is CASSSRRSTDTQYF. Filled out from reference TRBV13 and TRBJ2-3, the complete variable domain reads AAGVIQSPRHLIKEKRETATLKCYPIPRHDTVYWYQQGPGQDPQFLISFYEKMQSDKGSIPDRFSAQQFSDYHSELNMSSLELGDSALYFCASSSRRSTDTQYFGPGTRLTVL.

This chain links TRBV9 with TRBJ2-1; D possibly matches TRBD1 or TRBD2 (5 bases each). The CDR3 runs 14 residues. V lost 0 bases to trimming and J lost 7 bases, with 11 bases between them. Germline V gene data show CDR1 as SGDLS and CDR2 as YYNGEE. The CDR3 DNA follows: TGTGCCAGCAGCGTAGTCGGGACGGGGAATGAGCAGTTCTTC. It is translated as CASSVVGTGNEQFF.

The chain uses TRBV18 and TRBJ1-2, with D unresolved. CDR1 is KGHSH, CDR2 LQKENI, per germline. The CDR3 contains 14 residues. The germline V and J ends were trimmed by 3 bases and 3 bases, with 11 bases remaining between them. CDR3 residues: CASSPTALHYGYTF. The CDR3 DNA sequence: TGTGCCAGCTCACCCACTGCTCTGCACTATGGCTACACCTTC.